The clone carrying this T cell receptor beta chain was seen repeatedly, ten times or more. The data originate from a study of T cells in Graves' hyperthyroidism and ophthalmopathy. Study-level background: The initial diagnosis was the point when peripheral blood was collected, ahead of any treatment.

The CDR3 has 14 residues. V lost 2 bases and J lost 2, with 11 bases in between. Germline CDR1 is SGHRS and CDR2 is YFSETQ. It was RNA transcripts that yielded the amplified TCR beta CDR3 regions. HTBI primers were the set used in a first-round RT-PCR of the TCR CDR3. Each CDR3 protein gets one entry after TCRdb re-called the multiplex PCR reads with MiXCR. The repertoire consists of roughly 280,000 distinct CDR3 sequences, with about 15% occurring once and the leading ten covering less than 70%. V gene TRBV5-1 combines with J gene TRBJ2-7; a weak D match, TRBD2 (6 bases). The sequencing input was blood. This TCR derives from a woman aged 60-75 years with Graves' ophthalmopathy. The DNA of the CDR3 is TGCGCCAGCAGCTTAGGACTATCAGCCTACGAGCAGTACTTC. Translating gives CASSLGLSAYEQYF. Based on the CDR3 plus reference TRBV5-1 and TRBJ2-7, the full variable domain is KAGVTQTPRYLIKTRGQQVTLSCSPISGHRSVSWYQQTPGQGLQFLFEYFSETQRNKGNFPGRFSGRQFSNSRSEMNVSTLELGDSALYLCASSLGLSAYEQYFGPGTRLTVT.